The rows below give T cell receptor beta chains drawn from one sample of a study of CD8+CD57+ T cells in acquired aplastic anemia. TCRdb passed the reads through MiXCR, listing each CDR3 protein once. The sample shows about 40,000 distinct CDR3 sequences, around 67% of them seen only once. Material for sequencing was sorted CD4+, CD8+, or CD8+CD57+ T cells (not recorded which) from PBMCs. The source of these receptors is a human donor in good health, serving as a control. CDR3s leave out the opening cysteine and the closing phenylalanine or tryptophan. Clone size is stated in some rows and not others, as once, few, many or a class when expanded.

TRBJ1-5 | TRBV10-3 | - | AISDEGVQPQH
TRBJ2-7 | TRBV2 | - | ASSEAGTNYEQY
TRBJ1-2 | TRBV6-1 | many | ASSEAPRGHGYT
TRBJ2-7 | TRBV24-1 | - | ATSDSDDYEQY
TRBJ1-2 | TRBV6-5 | many | ASRRIDYGYT
TRBJ2-7 | TRBV3-1 | - | ASSHGTYEQY
TRBJ2-7 | TRBV20-1 | - | SAGTGVSEQY
TRBJ2-7 | TRBV29-1 | - | SARPGQGSYEQY
TRBJ1-4 | TRBV6-5 | many | ASSYSPGQTATNEKLF
TRBJ1-4 | TRBV7-2 | - | ASSLGGNEKLF
TRBJ2-2 | TRBV7-3 | many | ASSPSAGGPGTGELF
TRBJ2-3 | TRBV12-3/TRBV12-4 | many | ASRQGTDTQY
TRBJ2-3 | TRBV24-1 | few | ATSDWRGDTQY
TRBJ2-7 | TRBV6-1 | - | ASSETSGHYEQY
TRBJ2-7 | TRBV29-1 | few | SVGGREGQY
TRBJ2-1 | TRBV7-8 | - | TSSALGPNNEQF
TRBJ2-1 | TRBV9 | medium-sized | ASSALGGPVYNEQF
TRBJ2-7 | TRBV2 | - | ASSRIDAYEQY
TRBJ2-1 | TRBV7-6 | - | ASSPAYNEQF
TRBJ2-7 | TRBV6-4 | once | ASSESGTGEQY
TRBJ1-3 | TRBV20-1 | - | SASVGRDGNTIY
TRBJ2-7 | TRBV27 | - | ASSSRADLSYEQY
TRBJ2-7 | TRBV20-1 | - | SASPSTGNYEQY
TRBJ2-7 | TRBV5-6 | many | ASSFPTGGYEQY
TRBJ2-3 | TRBV27 | many | ASSLSSWGTDTQY
TRBJ2-7 | TRBV20-1 | - | SAMVGGTYEQY
TRBJ2-7 | TRBV24-1 | - | ATSDPSTGYEQY
TRBJ2-3 | TRBV19 | few | ASRGLAGDTDTQY
TRBJ2-7 | TRBV2 | once | ASRADVSYEQY
TRBJ1-1 | TRBV29-1 | few | SVGRSGVGTEAF
TRBJ2-7 | TRBV11-3 | - | ASSPNWDYEQY
TRBJ2-1 | TRBV19 | - | ASSRGLAGVREQF
TRBJ2-7 | TRBV5-6 | - | ASSLVLGEQY
TRBJ2-1 | TRBV2 | - | ASVSTSGGPNEQF
TRBJ1-4 | TRBV20-1 | - | SAEGRSNEKLF
TRBJ2-7 | TRBV20-1 | - | SAWDNSYEQY
TRBJ1-6 | TRBV6-1 | - | ASRSGPIPPLH